This TCR beta chain comes out of a study of blood T cell repertoires in COVID-19. This clone was detected only a few times. The germline V gene encodes CDR1 SQVTM and CDR2 ANQGSEA. This CDR3 comprises 14 residues. V lost 4 bases and J lost 5, with 15 bases in between. As originally analysed: For nucleated cells, counts were estimated from reference gene primer amplification. The repertoire was sequenced with immunoSEQ multiplex PCR; TCRdb's copy has only in-frame clones and lacks some. The DNA was the basis for D and trimming; V, J and clone size are from that table. The sample contains approximately 29,000 clones, roughly 91% of which appear only once.

Sequencing input: peripheral blood. The chain uses TRBV29-1 and TRBJ2-4, with D maybe TRBD1 (6 bases). The receptor was isolated from a man aged 65 to 79 with active COVID-19. The DNA of the CDR3 is TGCAGCGTTGGATTCGGCAGGGGAGAAAACATTCAGTACTTC. This sequence encodes CSVGFGRGENIQYF.